The 28 T cell receptor beta chains below were found in one sample sequenced in a study of T cell responses to AZD1222 COVID-19 vaccine. Some clones are missing from TCRdb's copy, which holds only in-frame ones; the method was immunoSEQ multiplex PCR. Of about 78,000 clones listed, roughly 86% are singletons. The material was peripheral blood, obtained on day 0 of MenACWY control vaccination. All receptors derive from an adult in good health.

In the case of this clone: Additional DNA sequences in this sample encode the identical CDR3. The J gene is TRBJ1-1, the V gene TRBV10-3; D gene uncertain. V lost 2 bases, J lost 2 bases, and 9 bases lay in between. The CDR3 contains 14 residues. Germline CDR1 ENHRY, CDR2 SYGVKD. CDR3 sequence: CAISEGVGNTEAFF. CDR3 nucleotide sequence: TGTGCCATCAGTGAGGGGGTGGGCAACACTGAAGCTTTCTTT.

The chain employs TRBV9 and TRBJ1-3; tentative D call: TRBD1 (6 bases). The V gene's germline CDR1 is SGDLS and CDR2 YYNGEE. The CDR3 sequence is 15 residues long. The V end lost 0 bases, the J end lost 0 bases, and 7 bases lay between the germline ends. The CDR3 DNA sequence: TGTGCCAGCAGCGTAGGGACAGCCTCTGGAAACACCATATATTTT. This sequence encodes CASSVGTASGNTIYF.

The chain is built from TRBV4-1 and TRBJ1-6; D gene uncertain. V shed 2 bases and J shed 0 bases, with 11 bases lying between them. The CDR3 is made up of 17 amino acids. Looked up from germline, CDR1 is MGHRA and CDR2 is YSYEKL. The CDR3 reads CASSQRGRGSYNSPLHF. CDR3 bases: TGCGCCAGCAGCCAAAGAGGTCGAGGCTCCTATAATTCACCCCTCCACTTT.

V and J are TRBV3-1 (or the pseudogene TRBV3-2) and TRBJ1-1; D call uncertain. V lost 1 base to trimming and J lost 1 base, with 10 bases between them. This CDR3 contains 15 residues. Germline-derived CDR1 and CDR2 are LGHDT and YNNKEL (reference sequence). The CDR3 DNA sequence: TGTGCCAGCAGCCAAGTTAGTTCCGGGAACACTGAAGCTTTCTTT. This codes for CASSQVSSGNTEAFF.

The V gene is TRBV3-1 (or the pseudogene TRBV3-2), the J gene TRBJ2-1, with 14 bases aligning to TRBD2. V was clipped by 4 bases and J by 6 bases; unmatched bases: 8. The CDR3 consists of 17 residues. From germline, CDR1 is LGHDT and CDR2 YNNKEL (reference sequence). This chain's CDR3 is CASSRTSGGQIGNEQFF. CDR3 in DNA: TGTGCCAGCAGCCGGACTAGCGGGGGGCAAATCGGCAATGAGCAGTTCTTC.

The chain uses TRBV15 and TRBJ1-4; 10 positions agree with TRBD1. Germline assignment: CDR1 LNHNV and CDR2 YYDKDF (reference sequence). Trimming removed 0 bases from V and 8 bases from J; junction bases left unmatched: 6. There are 16 residues in the CDR3. The CDR3, as DNA: TGTGCCACCAGCAGAGATCGACAGGGGGCACGGGAAAAACTGTTTTTT. It yields the protein CATSRDRQGAREKLFF.

The chain combines TRBV6-4 with TRBJ1-2, with 7 bases aligning to TRBD1. V trimming: 2 bases; J trimming: 0 bases; junction bases outside the gene matches: 3. The V gene's germline CDR1 is MRHNA and CDR2 SNTAGT. There are 15 residues in the CDR3. CDR3 loop: CASSDKQGANYGYTF. CDR3 bases: TGTGCCAGCAGTGACAAGCAGGGGGCTAACTATGGCTACACCTTC.

The V gene is TRBV6-5, the J gene TRBJ1-3, with D tentatively TRBD1 (6 bases). V lost 10 bases, J lost 2 bases, and 15 bases lay in between. Per germline, CDR1 MNHEY and CDR2 SVGAGI. The CDR3 is made up of 14 amino acids. CDR3 region: CATVDSDTGNTIYF. The CDR3 region has the DNA TGTGCCACAGTGGACAGTGATACTGGAAACACCATATATTTT.

The chain has TRBV27 and TRBJ1-6; no clear D gene. The CDR3 sequence is 17 residues long. Trimming removed 3 bases from V and 4 bases from J, with 16 bases in between. Germline loops: CDR1 MNHEY, CDR2 SMNVEV (reference sequence). The CDR3 nucleotides are TGTGCCAGCAGTTTTTCGGGGAAGGAGACTTATAATTCACCCCTCCACTTT. This gives the protein CASSFSGKETYNSPLHF.

The genes are TRBV19 and TRBJ2-7; TRBD2 matches at 10 bases. The germline gives CDR1 LNHDA, CDR2 SQIVND (reference sequence). CDR3 length: 15 residues. J was trimmed by 4 bases and V by 5 bases; bases with no gene match: 8. Here the CDR3 reads CASSPSASGGYEQYF. Here the CDR3 DNA reads TGTGCCAGTAGTCCGTCGGCTAGCGGGGGATACGAGCAGTACTTC. The complete variable domain, with remaining parts taken from reference TRBV19 and TRBJ2-7, reads DGGITQSPKYLFRKEGQNVTLSCEQNLNHDAMYWYRQDPGQGLRLIYYSQIVNDFQKGDIAEGYSVSREKKESFPLTVTSAQKNPTAFYLCASSPSASGGYEQYFGPGTRLTVT.

V gene TRBV5-4 combines with J gene TRBJ2-3; D is ambiguous. V was cut by 0 bases and J by 0 bases, with 8 bases left in between. Germline V gene lookup returns CDR1 SGHNT and CDR2 YYREEE (reference sequence). The CDR3 totals 15 residues. CDR3 coding DNA: TGTGCCAGCAGCTTGGGGACCAGAAGCACAGATACGCAGTATTTT. Amino acid sequence: CASSLGTRSTDTQYF.

This chain uses TRBV3-1 (or the pseudogene TRBV3-2) with TRBJ2-7, with D maybe TRBD2 (6 bases). CDR3 size: 14 residues. Trimming removed 1 base from V and 2 bases from J, with 9 bases in between. Germline values: CDR1 LGHDT, CDR2 YNNKEL (reference sequence). CDR3 residues: CASSQGLVAYEQYF. Written as DNA, the CDR3 is TGTGCCAGCAGCCAAGGACTAGTAGCCTACGAGCAGTACTTC.

This clone was detected once. This chain uses TRBV6-2 or TRBV6-3 with TRBJ2-2; D remains ambiguous. V was shortened by 2 bases and J by 4 bases, with 11 bases between the two germline ends. This CDR3 spans 15 amino acids. Germline CDR1 and CDR2: MNHEY and SVGEGT. CDR3: CASSYVDQATGELFF. CDR3 bases: TGTGCCAGCAGTTACGTTGACCAGGCCACCGGGGAGCTGTTTTTT.

CDR3 in DNA: TGCGCCAGCAGCCAAGGCTATGGCTACACCTTC. Protein: CASSQGYGYTF. The rearrangement uses TRBV4-1 and TRBJ1-2; no clear D. The CDR3 spans 11 residues. Between the trimmed V and J ends, which lost 1 base and 4 bases, there was a span of 1 base. Germline CDR1 and CDR2: MGHRA and YSYEKL.

The V call is TRBV5-1, the J call TRBJ2-4, with a possible D match to TRBD2 (7 bases). CDR3 length equals 15 residues. Trimming left V 4 bases short and J 8 bases short, with 19 bases between. The germline CDR1 and CDR2 sequences are SGHRS and YFSETQ. The CDR3 coding sequence is TGCGCCAGCAGCGAGAGTTGGGGGGGCATGGACATTCAGTACTTC. Its translation: CASSESWGGMDIQYF.

This clone came up once. The chain recombines TRBV11-2 with TRBJ1-1, with D possibly matching TRBD1 (5 bases). The germline V and J ends were trimmed by 5 bases and 9 bases, with 19 bases remaining between them. Germline CDR1 reads SGHAT; CDR2 reads FQNNGV. This CDR3 has 14 residues. CDR3 nucleotides: TGTGCCAGCAGCCCCGAGAGGGCAGGGTGGAAAGCTTTCTTT. This sequence encodes CASSPERAGWKAFF.

The chain joins TRBV14 to TRBJ1-1, with unresolved D. Between the trimmed V and J ends, which lost 7 bases and 2 bases, there was a span of 20 bases. Germline V gene lookup returns CDR1 SGHDN and CDR2 FVKESK. This CDR3 comprises 16 residues. The CDR3 loop is CASTPRERVSNTEAFF. CDR3 nucleotide sequence: TGTGCCAGCACCCCAAGAGAACGGGTCTCAAACACTGAAGCTTTCTTT.

This sequence joins TRBV5-1 and TRBJ1-1, with D possibly matching TRBD1 (5 bases). Trimming cost V 4 bases and J 13 bases, with 20 bases left between them. The CDR3 covers 13 residues. CDR1 and CDR2 (germline): SGHRS, YFSETQ. The CDR3 DNA is TGCGCCAGCAGCACCGACAGATTCCGTGAGGGTTTCTTT. Translating it yields CASSTDRFREGFF.

The chain links TRBV9 to TRBJ2-7; D tentatively fits TRBD1 or TRBD2 (6 bases each). Germline V gene data show CDR1 as SGDLS and CDR2 as YYNGEE. Trimming removed 0 bases from V and 7 bases from J, with 14 bases in between. The length of the CDR3 is 14 residues. The CDR3 DNA reads as TGTGCCAGCAGCGTAGCAGGGGACTTAGGAGAGCAGTACTTC. This sequence encodes CASSVAGDLGEQYF.

The chain couples TRBV3-1 (or the pseudogene TRBV3-2) to TRBJ1-1, with TRBD1 matching over 12 bases. The germline CDR1 and CDR2 sequences are LGHDT and YNNKEL (reference sequence). V trimming: 5 bases; J trimming: 0 bases; junction bases outside the gene matches: 4. The length of the CDR3 is 16 residues. CDR3 DNA sequence: TGTGCCAGCAGCGGACGGGACAGGGGGCTGAACACTGAAGCTTTCTTT. Translated, it gives CASSGRDRGLNTEAFF.

This chain uses TRBV12-3 or TRBV12-4 with TRBJ2-1; D is uncertain. V was trimmed by 3 bases and J by 6 bases, leaving 6 bases between them. The CDR3 length is 12 residues. CDR3 coding DNA: TGTGCCAGCAGTTTCTCGTCCAATGAGCAGTTCTTC. Its protein is CASSFSSNEQFF.

This clone came up once. The chain uses TRBV16 and TRBJ1-1; no reliable D call. This CDR3 region has 13 residues. V lost 1 base, J lost 1 base, and 4 bases lay in between. Germline CDR1 and CDR2: KGHSY and FQNENV. CDR3 loop: CASSQLGNTEAFF. For the CDR3, the DNA is TGTGCCAGCAGCCAATTGGGGAACACTGAAGCTTTCTTT.

The chain has TRBV4-3 and TRBJ2-1; D is unresolved. Germline CDR1 and CDR2: LGHNA and YSLEER. Trimming cost V 3 bases and J 5 bases, with 5 bases left between them. There are 12 residues in the CDR3. CDR3 in amino acids: CASSHIDNEQFF. The CDR3 region has the DNA TGCGCCAGCAGCCACATCGACAATGAGCAGTTCTTC.

This chain uses TRBV4-3 with TRBJ2-6; D remains ambiguous. The CDR3 consists of 16 residues. Trimming took off 0 bases at V and 1 base at J, with 7 bases between the two ends. Germline V lookup: CDR1 LGHNA, CDR2 YSLEER. The CDR3 bases are TGCGCCAGCAGCCAAGATTTTGGGTCTGGGGCCAACGTCCTGACTTTC. Protein: CASSQDFGSGANVLTF.

The rearrangement uses TRBV14 and TRBJ1-6; D uncertain. This CDR3 region has 13 residues. Trimming removed 4 bases at V and 6 bases at J, with 7 bases between. Per the germline V gene, CDR1 is SGHDN and CDR2 is FVKESK. This CDR3 is CASSLSINSPLHF. The CDR3 coding sequence is TGTGCCAGCAGCCTTTCCATTAATTCACCCCTCCACTTT. Based on the CDR3 plus reference TRBV14 and TRBJ1-6, the full variable domain is EAGVTQFPSHSVIEKGQTVTLRCDPISGHDNLYWYRRVMGKEIKFLLHFVKESKQDESGMPNNRFLAERTGGTYSTLKVQPAELEDSGVYFCASSLSINSPLHFGNGTRLTVT.

This sequence joins TRBV19 and TRBJ1-2; weak D call: TRBD1 (5 bases). Trimming cost V 3 bases and J 7 bases, with 18 bases left between them. Germline V gives CDR1 LNHDA, CDR2 SQIVND (reference sequence). This CDR3 contains 15 residues. CDR3 sequence reads: CASSMGPGEQFGYTF. DNA for the CDR3: TGTGCCAGTAGTATGGGCCCGGGGGAACAGTTTGGCTACACCTTC.

CDR3 in amino acids: CASSQRQENYNEQFF. CDR3 DNA sequence: TGTGCCAGCAGCCAGAGACAGGAGAACTACAATGAGCAGTTCTTC. V is TRBV3-1 (or the pseudogene TRBV3-2) and J is TRBJ2-1; possible D gene TRBD1, 6 bases. The germline gives CDR1 LGHDT, CDR2 YNNKEL (reference sequence). Trimming removed 3 bases from V and 3 bases from J, with 12 bases in between. This CDR3 has 15 amino acids.

The chain carries TRBV3-1 (or the pseudogene TRBV3-2) and TRBJ1-2, with D possibly being TRBD1 (5 bases). The germline V and J ends were trimmed by 7 bases and 1 base, with 10 bases remaining between them. Germline V gives CDR1 LGHDT, CDR2 YNNKEL (reference sequence). The CDR3 extends over 13 amino acids. The DNA of the CDR3 is TGTGCCAGCACCAGCGACAGTAACTATGGCTACACCTTC. This gives the protein CASTSDSNYGYTF.